The following is a T cell receptor beta chain sequence with its context. Only in-frame clones appear in the TCRdb table, and some are missing; sequencing was by immunoSEQ multiplex PCR. The table includes about 190,000 clones, just under 80% detected once. The data originate from a study of blood T cell repertoires in COVID-19. Study background: PBMCs, B-cell-depleted T cells, or T cells were the source of the cDNA or gDNA that made up the material.

The CDR3 runs 14 residues. Trimming cost V 7 bases and J 5 bases, with 15 bases left between them. Germline V gene data show CDR1 as SGDLS and CDR2 as YYNGEE. This sequence originates from an elderly woman with active or convalescent COVID-19. Sequenced input: peripheral blood. This chain joins TRBV9 and TRBJ2-2; perhaps TRBD2 as D (6 bases). CDR3 in DNA: TGTGCCAGCGGGTACGGGGGTGGGACCGGGGAGCTGTTTTTT. Protein sequence: CASGYGGGTGELFF.